This is a list of T cell receptor beta chains from one sample in a study of T cell repertoires in ileal Crohn's disease. Clones were read by immunoSEQ multiplex PCR, and TCRdb kept only the in-frame ones, dropping some. The top ten clones hold 12% of a sample with 5,000 or so clones, roughly 80% of them seen once. The sample comprised ileal tissue. The receptors were sampled from an adult with Crohn's disease. The CDR3 runs from the conserved cysteine through the conserved F or W. Fields, in order: clone size, D gene, V gene, CDR3 length, J gene, CDR3 DNA, CDR3 protein. D genes are given only for firm matches. Size is omitted from some rows. Given values are once, few, many or a class for expanded clones.

>few|NA|TRBV28|14|TRBJ1-5
TGTGCCAGCAGTTTAACCGACGCGGGAAGGCCCCAGCATTTT
CASSLTDAGRPQHF
>NA|NA|TRBV11-3|16|TRBJ2-1
TGTGCCAGCAGCTCCTCTAGCGAGAGCTCCTACAATGAGCAGTTCTTC
CASSSSSESSYNEQFF
>NA|TRBD2|TRBV19|16|TRBJ2-3
TGTGCCAGTAGTATGGCTAGCGGGGGGACCACAGATACGCAGTATTTT
CASSMASGGTTDTQYF
>NA|NA|TRBV7-2|15|TRBJ1-3
TGTGCCAGCAGCTTAGCAGGGGTCTCTGGAAACACCATATATTTT
CASSLAGVSGNTIYF
>NA|TRBD1|TRBV6-5|14|TRBJ2-1
TGTGCCAGCAGACGGACAGGGAGCTACAATGAGCAGTTCTTC
CASRRTGSYNEQFF
>NA|NA|TRBV19|14|TRBJ2-3
TGTGCCAGTAGTCTAAGCACAGGGCAAAGTACGCAGTATTTT
CASSLSTGQSTQYF
>NA|NA|TRBV28|12|TRBJ1-5
TGTGCCGGACAGACCATCAATCAGCCCCAGCATTTT
CAGQTINQPQHF
>NA|NA|TRBV4-1|18|TRBJ2-1
TGCGCCAGCAGCCGATCGACAGGCAACCCTGATTGGTACAATGAGCAGTTCTTC
CASSRSTGNPDWYNEQFF
>NA|NA|TRBV6-6|12|TRBJ1-1
TGTGCCAGCAGTTACTCGACGGGTGAAGCTTTCTTT
CASSYSTGEAFF
>NA|NA|TRBV6-5|14|TRBJ1-2
TGTGCCAGCAGTACCCAGGGAGGGGGTAATGGCTACACCTTC
CASSTQGGGNGYTF
>NA|TRBD1|TRBV2|12|TRBJ2-7
TGTGCCAGCAGGCAGGGGGCCTACGAGCAGTACTTC
CASRQGAYEQYF